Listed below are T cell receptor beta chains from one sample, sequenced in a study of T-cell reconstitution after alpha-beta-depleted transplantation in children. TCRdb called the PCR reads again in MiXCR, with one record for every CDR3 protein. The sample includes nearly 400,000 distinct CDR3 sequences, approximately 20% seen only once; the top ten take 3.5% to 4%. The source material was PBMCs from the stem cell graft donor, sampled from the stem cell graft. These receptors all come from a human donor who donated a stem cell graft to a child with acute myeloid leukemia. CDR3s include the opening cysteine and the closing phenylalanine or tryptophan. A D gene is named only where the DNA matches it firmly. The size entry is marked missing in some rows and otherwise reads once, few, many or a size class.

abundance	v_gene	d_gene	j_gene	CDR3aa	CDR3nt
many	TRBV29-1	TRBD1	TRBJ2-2	CSVSTRLSGQGTGELFF	TGCAGCGTTAGTACTCGGCTCTCGGGACAGGGGACCGGGGAGCTGTTTTTT
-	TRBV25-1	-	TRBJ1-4	CASSEWGRLDEKLFF	TGTGCCAGCAGTGAATGGGGAAGACTGGATGAAAAACTGTTTTTT
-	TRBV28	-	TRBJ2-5	CASSERGGVKTQYF	TGTGCCAGCAGTGAAAGGGGGGGAGTTAAGACCCAGTACTTC
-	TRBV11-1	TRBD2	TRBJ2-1	CASSSTTRASGSIGEQFF	TGTGCCAGCAGCTCGACAACCCGGGCTAGCGGGAGTATAGGTGAGCAGTTCTTC
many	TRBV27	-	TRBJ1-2	CASSFRGANFYGYTF	TGTGCCAGCAGTTTCAGGGGCGCGAATTTCTATGGCTACACCTTC
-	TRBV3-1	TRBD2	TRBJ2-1	CASSRLAGGEQFF	TGTGCCAGCAGCCGTCTAGCGGGAGGTGAGCAGTTCTTC
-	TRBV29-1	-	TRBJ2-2	CSAAGGENTGELFF	TGCAGCGCCGCAGGGGGGGAGAACACCGGGGAGCTGTTTTTT
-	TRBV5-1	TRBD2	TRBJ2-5	CASSLSGVETQYF	TGCGCCAGCAGCCTTAGCGGGGTCGAGACCCAGTACTTC
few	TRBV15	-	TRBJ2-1	CATSNAFVRINEQFF	TGTGCCACCAGCAACGCCTTTGTACGCATAAATGAGCAGTTCTTC
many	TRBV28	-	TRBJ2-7	CASSAQLEQYF	TGTGCCAGCTCAGCTCAGCTCGAGCAGTACTTC
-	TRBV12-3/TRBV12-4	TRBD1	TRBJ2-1	CASSPGQGVNEQFF	TGTGCCAGCAGCCCCGGACAGGGGGTTAATGAGCAGTTCTTC
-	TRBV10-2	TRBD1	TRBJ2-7	CASSRTGGNEQYF	TGCGCCAGCAGTCGGACAGGGGGCAACGAGCAGTACTTC
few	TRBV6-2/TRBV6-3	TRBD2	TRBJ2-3	CASTPLGTSGADTQYF	TGTGCCAGCACCCCTCTTGGGACTAGTGGGGCAGATACGCAGTATTTT
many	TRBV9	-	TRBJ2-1	CASALSEGAWNEQFF	TGTGCCAGCGCCCTGAGTGAGGGAGCTTGGAATGAGCAGTTCTTC
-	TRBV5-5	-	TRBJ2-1	CASSFSLFNEQFF	TGTGCCAGCAGCTTTTCCCTTTTTAATGAGCAGTTCTTC
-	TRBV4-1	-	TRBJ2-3	CASSQDWGTDRNTQYF	TGCGCCAGCAGCCAAGATTGGGGGACCGATCGAAATACGCAGTATTTT
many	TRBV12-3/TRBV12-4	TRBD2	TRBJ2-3	CASSSLLAALPRVDTQYF	TGTGCCAGCAGTTCATTACTAGCGGCCCTTCCCCGGGTGGATACGCAGTATTTT
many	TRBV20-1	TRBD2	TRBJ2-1	CSARAAGGRYNEQFF	TGCAGTGCTAGAGCCGCGGGAGGGCGCTACAATGAGCAGTTCTTC
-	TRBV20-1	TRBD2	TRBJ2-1	CSAPTASGQFVEQFF	TGCAGTGCCCCTACCGCTAGCGGCCAGTTCGTGGAGCAGTTCTTC
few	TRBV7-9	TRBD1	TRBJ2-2	CASSFGTGMTGELFF	TGTGCCAGCAGCTTTGGGACAGGGATGACCGGGGAGCTGTTTTTT
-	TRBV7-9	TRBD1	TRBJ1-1	CASSRTGPEAFF	TGTGCCAGCAGCAGGACAGGACCTGAAGCTTTCTTT
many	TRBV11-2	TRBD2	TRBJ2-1	CASSSLAGAYNEQFF	TGTGCCAGCAGCTCGCTAGCGGGAGCTTACAATGAGCAGTTCTTC
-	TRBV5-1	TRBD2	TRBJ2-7	CASRNPTSGSTYEQYF	TGCGCCAGCAGGAACCCTACTAGCGGGTCGACCTACGAGCAGTACTTC
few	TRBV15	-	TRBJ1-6	CATSRDQQHQGYNSPLHF	TGTGCCACCAGCAGAGATCAACAACATCAGGGGTATAATTCACCCCTCCACTTT
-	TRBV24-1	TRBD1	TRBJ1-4	CATSDPRTGGNEKLFF	TGTGCCACCAGTGATCCACGGACAGGGGGCAATGAAAAACTGTTTTTT
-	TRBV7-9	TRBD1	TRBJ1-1	CASRSGGLGTEAFF	TGTGCCAGCAGGTCAGGGGGCTTAGGCACTGAAGCTTTCTTT
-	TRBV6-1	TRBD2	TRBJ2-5	CASSLHPTSGTEETQYF	TGTGCCAGCAGCCTTCACCCGACTAGCGGGACTGAAGAGACCCAGTACTTC
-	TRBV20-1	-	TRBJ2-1	CSAPDRLASSYNEQFF	TGCAGTGCGCCCGACCGACTGGCTAGCTCCTACAATGAGCAGTTCTTC
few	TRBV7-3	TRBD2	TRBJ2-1	CASSRLLGGRPYNEQFF	TGTGCCAGCAGCCGTCTCCTGGGCGGGAGACCCTACAATGAGCAGTTCTTC
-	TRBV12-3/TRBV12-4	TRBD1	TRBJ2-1	CASSLVQGPHNEQFF	TGTGCCAGCAGTTTAGTACAGGGGCCCCACAATGAGCAGTTCTTC
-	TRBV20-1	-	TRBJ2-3	CSARTVNTQYF	TGCAGCGCCCGTACAGTGAATACGCAGTATTTT
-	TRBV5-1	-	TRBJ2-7	CASSRVGRNSYEQYF	TGCGCCAGCAGCCGGGTGGGGCGGAACTCCTACGAGCAGTACTTC
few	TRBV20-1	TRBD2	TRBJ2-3	CSARPSGSGTDTQYF	TGCAGTGCTAGACCTAGCGGGAGCGGCACAGATACGCAGTATTTT
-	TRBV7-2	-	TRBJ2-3	CASSSILPRTDTQYF	TGTGCCAGCAGCTCAATCCTCCCACGTACAGATACGCAGTATTTT
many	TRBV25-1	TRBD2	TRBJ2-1	CASSSSGDDRNEQFF	TGTGCCAGCAGCAGTAGCGGGGATGATAGGAATGAGCAGTTCTTC
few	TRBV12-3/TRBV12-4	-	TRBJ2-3	CASSLVGSGDTQYF	TGTGCCAGCAGTTTAGTCGGGTCGGGGGATACGCAGTATTTT
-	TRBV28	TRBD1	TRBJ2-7	CASRQGFLYEQYF	TGTGCCAGCAGACAGGGGTTTCTATACGAGCAGTACTTC
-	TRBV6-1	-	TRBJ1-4	CASSRTGTAFGATNEKLFF	TGTGCCAGCAGCCGAACCGGGACCGCCTTCGGGGCAACTAATGAAAAACTGTTTTTT
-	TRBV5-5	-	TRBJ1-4	CASSSGLAEKLFF	TGTGCCAGCAGCTCTGGGCTTGCTGAAAAACTGTTTTTT
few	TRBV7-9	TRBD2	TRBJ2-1	CASSLEGTSAEEQFF	TGTGCCAGCAGCTTAGAAGGGACTAGCGCAGAAGAGCAGTTCTTC
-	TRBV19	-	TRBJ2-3	CASSITAGTQYF	TGTGCCAGTAGTATCACGGCGGGTACGCAGTATTTT
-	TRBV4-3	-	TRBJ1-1	CASSRTADTEAFF	TGCGCCAGCAGCCGGACAGCGGACACTGAAGCTTTCTTT
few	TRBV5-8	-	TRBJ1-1	CASSRIRTEAFF	TGTGCCAGCAGCCGAATACGGACTGAAGCTTTCTTT
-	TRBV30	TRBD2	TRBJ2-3	CAWKTGTSGRAADTQYF	TGTGCCTGGAAGACCGGGACTAGCGGGAGGGCCGCAGATACGCAGTATTTT
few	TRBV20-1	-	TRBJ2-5	CSAAQTETQYF	TGCAGTGCTGCACAGACTGAGACCCAGTACTTC
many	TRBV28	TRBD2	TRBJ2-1	CASSFPTSASSYNEQFF	TGTGCCAGCAGTTTCCCGACTAGCGCGAGCTCCTACAATGAGCAGTTCTTC
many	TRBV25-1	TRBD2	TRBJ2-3	CASSDPVGLAETTDTQYF	TGTGCCAGCAGTGACCCGGTAGGACTAGCGGAGACCACAGATACGCAGTATTTT
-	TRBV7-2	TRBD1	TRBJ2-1	CASSLRQGESNEQFF	TGTGCCAGCAGCTTGAGACAGGGTGAGTCCAATGAGCAGTTCTTC
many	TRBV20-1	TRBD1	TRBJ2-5	CSAPQDRGETQYF	TGCAGTGCTCCCCAAGACAGGGGGGAGACCCAGTACTTC
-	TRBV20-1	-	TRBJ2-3	CSARFPQSAADTQYF	TGCAGTGCTCGATTCCCCCAGAGTGCGGCAGATACGCAGTATTTT
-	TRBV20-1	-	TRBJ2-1	CSAGGPDYNEQFF	TGCAGTGCTGGAGGCCCCGATTACAATGAGCAGTTCTTC
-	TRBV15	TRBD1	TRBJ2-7	CATSREPTGVPGYEQYF	TGTGCCACCAGCAGAGAACCCACAGGGGTGCCCGGGTACGAGCAGTACTTC
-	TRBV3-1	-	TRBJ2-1	CATSQVLLSGSYNEQFF	TGTGCCACCTCCCAAGTCCTCCTTTCAGGCTCCTACAATGAGCAGTTCTTC
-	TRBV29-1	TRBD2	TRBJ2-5	CSGTRGGSRETQYF	TGCAGCGGGACCCGGGGCGGGAGCAGGGAGACCCAGTACTTC
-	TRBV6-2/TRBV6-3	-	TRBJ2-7	CASSTRAAQQYF	TGTGCCAGCAGCACTCGGGCAGCTCAGCAGTACTTC
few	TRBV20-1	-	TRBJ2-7	CSARQGIGSRNEQYF	TGCAGTGCTAGACAGGGAATCGGGAGCCGGAACGAGCAGTACTTC